These T cell receptor beta chains were read from a single sample in a study of blood T cell repertoires in COVID-19. Only in-frame clones appear in the TCRdb table, and some are missing; sequencing was by immunoSEQ multiplex PCR. The sample gives 410,000 or so clones, around 86% of which show up once; almost 1.5% is in the top ten. The sequenced sample was peripheral blood. Receptors were obtained from a woman aged 25 to 39 with active or convalescent COVID-19. CDR3s include the opening cysteine and the closing phenylalanine or tryptophan. A D gene is named only where the DNA matches it firmly. Size is omitted from some rows. Given values are once, few, many or a class for expanded clones.

clone_size | j_call | v_call | d_call | cdr3_aa | cdr3_nt
. | TRBJ2-7 | TRBV18 | . | CASSPKQVGYEQYF | TGTGCCAGCTCACCAAAACAGGTCGGCTACGAGCAGTACTTC
. | TRBJ2-4 | TRBV4-1 | TRBD2 | CASSRDSGEKNIQYF | TGCGCCAGCAGCCGAGATAGCGGGGAAAAAAACATTCAGTACTTC
few | TRBJ2-7 | TRBV7-9 | TRBD1 | CASSRQGDLSYEQYF | TGTGCCAGCAGTAGACAGGGCGATTTGTCCTACGAGCAGTACTTC
. | TRBJ2-1 | TRBV5-5 | TRBD2 | CASSLTSPGVQQFF | TGTGCCAGCAGCCTGACTAGCCCCGGGGTTCAGCAGTTCTTC
. | TRBJ2-7 | TRBV6-2/TRBV6-3 | . | CASSQPVGAPLYEQYF | TGTGCCAGCAGCCAACCTGTGGGGGCTCCACTCTACGAGCAGTACTTC
. | TRBJ1-1 | TRBV4-2 | . | CASTRLESMNTEAFF | TGTGCCAGCACGAGGTTAGAAAGCATGAACACTGAAGCTTTCTTT
. | TRBJ2-7 | TRBV12-3/TRBV12-4 | TRBD1 | CASSWTGVYEQYF | TGTGCCAGCAGTTGGACAGGGGTCTACGAGCAGTACTTC
. | TRBJ1-2 | TRBV27 | TRBD1 | CASSPDRVGYGYTF | TGTGCCAGCAGCCCGGACAGGGTGGGCTATGGCTACACCTTC
. | TRBJ2-7 | TRBV6-6 | TRBD2 | CASRPGEGTEQYF | TGTGCCAGCAGGCCCGGGGAGGGTACCGAGCAGTACTTC
. | TRBJ1-2 | TRBV4-1 | . | CASSHALTDGGYTF | TGCGCCAGCAGCCACGCTTTGACAGACGGGGGCTACACCTTC
. | TRBJ2-3 | TRBV9 | TRBD2 | CASSYAPSGGDTQYF | TGTGCCAGCAGCTACGCACCTAGCGGGGGAGATACGCAGTATTTT
. | TRBJ1-5 | TRBV21-1 | . | CASSKLIPGQCNQPQHF | TGTGCCAGCAGCAAATTGATCCCCGGACAGTGCAATCAGCCCCAGCATTTT
. | TRBJ2-7 | TRBV2 | . | CASTEDIVAGEQYF | TGTGCCAGCACCGAGGACATCGTAGCAGGGGAGCAGTACTTC